Below, 22 T cell receptor beta chains from the same sample are listed, as sequenced in a study of T-cell reconstitution after alpha-beta-depleted transplantation in children (TCRdb year 2016). Receptor amplification or capture employed PCR. The sequencer listed for this sample is Illumina HiSeq 2500. TCR library preparation used molecular barcoding, with unique molecular identifiers applied to normalize quantification of the TCRbeta repertoire. TCRdb reanalyzed the raw reads on its own, using fastp at Q25 for trimming and MiXCR for clone calling, and kept in-frame beta chains. Every entry covers one CDR3 protein and lists the most common genes and DNA from its rows. A total of about 600,000 distinct CDR3 sequences appear in this sample, 8% to 11% of them only once. The ten largest clonotypes hold less than 5% of the sample. The sequenced sample was PBMCs from the stem cell graft donor, obtained from the stem cell graft. The receptors were sampled from a human donor who donated a stem cell graft to a child with acute myeloid leukemia.

The chain uses TRBV29-1 and TRBJ2-7; 11 bases agree with TRBD1. This CDR3 has 13 residues. V shed 7 bases and J 7 bases; nucleotides not matched to a gene: 9. The germline CDR1 and CDR2 sequences are SQVTM and ANQGSEA. CDR3: CSAFGQGAGEQYF. In DNA, the CDR3 is TGCAGCGCCTTCGGACAGGGGGCGGGGGAGCAGTACTTC.

In its sample, this clonotype was seen a few times. V is TRBV29-1 and J is TRBJ2-2, with D tentatively TRBD1 (7 bases). The ends were cut back, 1 base at V and 5 bases at J, with 17 bases in the middle. Looked up from germline, CDR1 is SQVTM and CDR2 is ANQGSEA. The CDR3 extends over 16 amino acids. The CDR3 DNA reads as TGCAGCGTTGAAGCGCAAGGGGGCGCGGGGACCGGGGAGCTGTTTTTT. Amino acid sequence: CSVEAQGGAGTGELFF.

CDR3 DNA sequence: TGTGCCAGCACCCTTTTCGGCGGGAGATCCGATGAGCAGTTCTTC. As protein: CASTLFGGRSDEQFF. This rearrangement joins TRBV12-3 or TRBV12-4 to TRBJ2-1, with TRBD2 identical over 7 bases. The CDR3 is 15 residues long. V lost 7 bases and J lost 8; bases outside the gene matches: 14.

The chain recombines TRBV4-1 with TRBJ2-1, with 7 bases that match TRBD2. Unmatched junction bases numbered 9, after V lost 1 base and J lost 6 bases. The CDR3 has 16 residues. Germline V CDR1 and CDR2: MGHRA, YSYEKL. CDR3 bases: TGCGCCAGCAGCCAAGGGGGGAGCGGGATATTCAATGAGCAGTTCTTC. It translates to CASSQGGSGIFNEQFF.

Turning to this clonotype: The junction departs from the called germline gene at one end, perhaps through a read error. The rearrangement joins TRBV20-1 to TRBJ1-1; D remains unclear. The germline V gene encodes CDR1 DFQATT and CDR2 SNEGSKA (reference sequence). The CDR3 is 15 residues long. In DNA form, the CDR3 reads TGCAGTGCTAGAGACTCCAGAAGACTGAACACTGAAGCTATCTTT. As protein: CSARDSRRLNTEAIF.

This clonotype was seen a handful of times. The chain joins TRBV12-3 or TRBV12-4 to TRBJ2-1, with D unclear. The CDR3 consists of 12 residues. Trimming left V 2 bases short and J 15 bases short, with 14 bases between. As DNA, the CDR3 is TGTGCCAGCAGTTTAAAGGCGCCTCCACCGTTCTTC. Its translation is CASSLKAPPPFF.

The V call is TRBV30, the J call TRBJ1-5; D is possibly TRBD1 (6 bases). The CDR3 is 14 amino acids. The germline gives CDR1 GTSNPN, CDR2 SVGIG (reference sequence). The V end lost 3 bases, the J end lost 6 bases, and 15 bases lay between the germline ends. In DNA form, the CDR3 reads TGTGCCTGGAGCCAAACAGGGTCGGGTCAGCCCCAGCATTTT. Amino acid sequence: CAWSQTGSGQPQHF.

This clonotype was detected a few times. The CDR3 DNA is TGTGCCAGCAGCAAAGAGGCCAGGGGTTGGAATGAGCAGTTCTTC. This translates into CASSKEARGWNEQFF. The chain carries TRBV21-1 and TRBJ2-1; the table's D call, TRBD1, has no DNA check behind it. TRBV21-1 is flagged as a pseudogene. The CDR3 has 15 amino acids.

The V and J genes are TRBV6-2 or TRBV6-3 and TRBJ1-1; D is ambiguous. Germline values: CDR1 MNHEY, CDR2 SVGEGT. With 5 bases removed from V and 1 base from J, the gap between germline ends came to 14 bases. The CDR3 length is 15 residues. The CDR3 here is CASSPRFGGNTEAFF. The DNA for the CDR3 is TGTGCCAGCAGTCCCCGTTTCGGAGGGAACACTGAAGCTTTCTTT.

This clonotype was detected a few times. This sequence joins TRBV28 and TRBJ2-2, with 10 nucleotides matching TRBD2. J lost 2 bases, V lost 6 bases, and 9 bases had no gene match. CDR3 size: 17 residues. Germline V gene lookup returns CDR1 MDHEN and CDR2 SYDVKM. Here the CDR3 DNA reads TGTGCCAGCAGGACGCCTAGCGGGAGTAGAAACACCGGGGAGCTGTTTTTT. Translating gives CASRTPSGSRNTGELFF.

This clonotype was counted many times. The chain links TRBV30 to TRBJ2-2, with TRBD2 identical over 10 bases. V shed 2 bases, J shed 5 bases, and the junction held 2 bases outside the gene matches. The V gene's germline CDR1 is GTSNPN and CDR2 SVGIG (reference sequence). The CDR3 totals 14 residues. The CDR3, as DNA: TGTGCCTGGAGTCAGACTAGCGGGACCGGGGAGCTGTTTTTT. This translates into CAWSQTSGTGELFF.

This chain joins TRBV20-1 and TRBJ2-5, with D perhaps matching TRBD2 (6 bases). Germline lookup yields CDR1 DFQATT and CDR2 SNEGSKA (reference sequence). The CDR3 is made up of 12 amino acids. Between the trimmed V and J ends, which lost 4 bases and 1 base, there was a span of 7 bases. CDR3 in DNA: TGCAGTGCTACCGGGAGCCAAGAGACCCAGTACTTC. Amino acids: CSATGSQETQYF.

This clonotype was counted a few times. Just one base apart from a much larger clone, this may be a read error. The J gene is TRBJ2-5, the V gene TRBV7-2; TRBD1 aligns across 7 bases. Germline values: CDR1 SGHTA, CDR2 FQGNSA. The CDR3 has 12 amino acids. J gave up 4 bases and V 5 bases, and 1 base lay outside the gene matches. CDR3: CASSHRGETQYF. In nucleotides, the CDR3 is TGTGCCAGCAGCCACAGGGGAGAGACCCAGTACTTC.

The DNA for the CDR3 is TGCAGTGCTAGAGATATCCCGGAGCGGCCCGACAATGAGCAGTTCTTC. This sequence encodes CSARDIPERPDNEQFF. The chain recombines TRBV20-1 with TRBJ2-1; a weak D match, TRBD2 (5 bases). Trimming cost V 0 bases and J 5 bases, with 17 bases left between them. Germline V gene data show CDR1 as DFQATT and CDR2 as SNEGSKA (reference sequence). The CDR3 is 16 amino acids.

The chain joins TRBV20-1 to TRBJ1-6; D gene unclear. The germline gives CDR1 DFQATT, CDR2 SNEGSKA (reference sequence). The CDR3 has 16 amino acids. Trimming took 5 bases from V and 5 from J, leaving 19 bases between them. The CDR3 DNA reads as TGCAGTGCTCTAGCCCCCGGGGAGGGCAATAATTCACCCCTCCACTTT. It yields the protein CSALAPGEGNNSPLHF.

This clonotype was observed a few times. The chain has TRBV28 and TRBJ1-1; D remains unclear. Germline assignment: CDR1 MDHEN and CDR2 SYDVKM. The CDR3 extends over 13 amino acids. Trimming shortened V by 2 bases and J by 4 bases, and 8 bases separated the two germline ends. CDR3 residues: CASSLPGFTEAFF. CDR3 nucleotides: TGTGCCAGCAGTTTACCGGGGTTCACTGAAGCTTTCTTT.

A few counts support this clonotype. This rearrangement joins TRBV3-1 to TRBJ2-3; tentative D call: TRBD2 (5 bases). Germline CDR1 is LGHDT and CDR2 is YNNKEL (reference sequence). The germline V and J ends were trimmed by 5 bases and 0 bases, with 15 bases remaining between them. CDR3 length: 16 amino acids. CDR3 sequence reads: CASSGLSGASTDTQYF. As DNA, the CDR3 is TGTGCCAGCAGCGGACTGAGCGGAGCTAGCACAGATACGCAGTATTTT.

There are many counts of this clonotype. The chain is built from TRBV10-3 and TRBJ2-1, with unresolved D. In germline, CDR1 is ENHRY, CDR2 SYGVKD. CDR3 size: 12 residues. Trimming left V 5 bases short and J 9 bases short, with 11 bases between. The CDR3 nucleotides are TGTGCCATCAGTCCTCGAAACGTTGAGCAGTTCTTC. Amino acid sequence: CAISPRNVEQFF.

The genes are TRBV7-9 and TRBJ2-3; TRBD2 agrees at 12 bases. This CDR3 region has 15 residues. Per germline, CDR1 SEHNR and CDR2 FQNEAQ (reference sequence). Germline trimming cut 7 bases from V and 6 bases from J; bases unmatched to any gene: 8. Here the CDR3 reads CASKEWTSGTDTQYF. The CDR3 DNA reads TGTGCCAGCAAGGAGTGGACTAGCGGGACGGATACGCAGTATTTT.

The chain employs TRBV5-1 and TRBJ2-7; D might be TRBD1 or TRBD2, each matching 6 bases. Germline V gene data show CDR1 as SGHRS and CDR2 as YFSETQ. This CDR3 region has 14 residues. Trimming pared 1 base from V and 6 bases from J, leaving 14 bases between. CDR3 amino acids: CASSLRGAAGEQYF. In DNA form, the CDR3 reads TGCGCCAGCAGCTTGAGGGGGGCTGCGGGCGAGCAGTACTTC.

A word on this clonotype: One end of the junction fails to match germline, which may point to a read error. The V gene is TRBV4-3, the J gene TRBJ2-1; possibly TRBD1 for D (5 bases). The CDR3 has 15 amino acids. CDR1 is LGHNA, CDR2 YSLEER, per germline. The CDR3 DNA reads as TGCGCTAGCAGCCAAGATTTTGGACAACAAGATGAGCAGTTCTTC. Translation gives CASSQDFGQQDEQFF.

This clonotype showed up just a few times. The chain couples TRBV20-1 to TRBJ2-2; the D is unclear. V was cut by 3 bases and J by 3 bases, with 11 bases left in between. This CDR3 is built from 14 residues. The V gene's germline CDR1 is DFQATT and CDR2 SNEGSKA (reference sequence). The CDR3 loop reads CSARGSRHTGELFF. The CDR3 region has the DNA TGCAGTGCTAGGGGCAGCAGACACACCGGGGAGCTGTTTTTT.